This section outlines one T cell receptor beta chain sequence together with its context. CDR3 size: 16 residues. Trimming took 6 bases from V and 4 from J; bases not matched to a gene: 11. CDR1 is MDHEN and CDR2 is SYDVKM in the germline V gene. Per the original data handling: Reference gene primer amplification gave nucleated cell count estimates. Measured with immunoSEQ multiplex PCR; TCRdb has only the in-frame clones, and not every one. D and trimming were read from the DNA, whereas the V and J calls and clone size are those reported in that table. Among 300,000 to 350,000 clones listed, about nine tenths were seen once. Participant ages covered about 18 to 95 years across 24 US areas. Within 2 weeks before study entry, exposed participants met a COVID-19 case. The sample comes from a study of blood T cell repertoires in COVID-19. At the level of the study: PBMCs, B-cell-depleted T cells, or T cells provided the cDNA or gDNA that made up the material.

The source material was PBMCs or T cells enriched from blood (not recorded which). This TCR was sampled from a woman aged 25 to 39 who had been exposed to COVID-19. The gene calls are TRBV28 and TRBJ1-1; TRBD1 matches at 10 bases. The CDR3 loop reads CASSLTGGAWGTEAFF. DNA of the CDR3: TGTGCCAGCAGCTTGACAGGGGGCGCTTGGGGCACTGAAGCTTTCTTT.